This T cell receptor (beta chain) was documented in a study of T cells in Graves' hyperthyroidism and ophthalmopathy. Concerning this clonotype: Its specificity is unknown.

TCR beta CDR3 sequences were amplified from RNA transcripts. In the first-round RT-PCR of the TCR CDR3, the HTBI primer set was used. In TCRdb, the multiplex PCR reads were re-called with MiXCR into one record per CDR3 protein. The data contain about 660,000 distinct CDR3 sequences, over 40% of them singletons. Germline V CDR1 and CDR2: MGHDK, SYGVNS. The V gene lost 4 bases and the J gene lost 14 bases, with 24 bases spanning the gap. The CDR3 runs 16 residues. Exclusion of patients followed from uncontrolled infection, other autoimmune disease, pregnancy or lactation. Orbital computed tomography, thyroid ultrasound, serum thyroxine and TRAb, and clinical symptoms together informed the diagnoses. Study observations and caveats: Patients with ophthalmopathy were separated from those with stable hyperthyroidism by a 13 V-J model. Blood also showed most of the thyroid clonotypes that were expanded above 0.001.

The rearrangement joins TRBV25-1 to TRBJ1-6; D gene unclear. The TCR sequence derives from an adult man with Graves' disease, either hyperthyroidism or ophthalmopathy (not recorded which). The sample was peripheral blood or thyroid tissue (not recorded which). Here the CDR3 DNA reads TGTGCCAGCAGTGCTAGAGGTCGCGGGCCTTACAAATCCCTCCACTTT. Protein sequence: CASSARGRGPYKSLHF.